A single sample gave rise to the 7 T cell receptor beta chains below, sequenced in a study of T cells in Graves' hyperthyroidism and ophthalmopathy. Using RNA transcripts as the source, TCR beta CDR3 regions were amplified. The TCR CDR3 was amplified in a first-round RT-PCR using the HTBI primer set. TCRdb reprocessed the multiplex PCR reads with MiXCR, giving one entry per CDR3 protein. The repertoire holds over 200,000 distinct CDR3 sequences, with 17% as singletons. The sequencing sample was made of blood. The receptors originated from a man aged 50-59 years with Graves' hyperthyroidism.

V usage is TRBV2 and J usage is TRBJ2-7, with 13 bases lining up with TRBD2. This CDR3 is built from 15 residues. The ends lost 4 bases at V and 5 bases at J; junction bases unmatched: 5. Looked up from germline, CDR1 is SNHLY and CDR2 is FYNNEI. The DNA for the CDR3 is TGTGCCAGCAGTGGGCGGACTAGCGGGAGACACGAGCAGTACTTC. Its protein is CASSGRTSGRHEQYF.

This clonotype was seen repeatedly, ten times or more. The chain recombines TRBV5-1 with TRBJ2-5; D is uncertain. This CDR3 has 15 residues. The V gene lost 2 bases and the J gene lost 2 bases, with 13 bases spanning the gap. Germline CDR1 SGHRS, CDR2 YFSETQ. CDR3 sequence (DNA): TGCGCCAGCAGCTTAACGGACGGAGTGCAAGAGACCCAGTACTTC. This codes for CASSLTDGVQETQYF.

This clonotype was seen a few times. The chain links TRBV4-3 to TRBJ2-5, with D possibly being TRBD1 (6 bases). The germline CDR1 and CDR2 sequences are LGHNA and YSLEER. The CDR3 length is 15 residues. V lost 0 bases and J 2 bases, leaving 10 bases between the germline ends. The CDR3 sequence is CASSQDLQGQETQYF. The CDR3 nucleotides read TGCGCCAGCAGCCAAGACCTACAGGGACAAGAGACCCAGTACTTC.

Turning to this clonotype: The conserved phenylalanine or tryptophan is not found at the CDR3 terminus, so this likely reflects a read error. In nucleotides, the CDR3 is TGTGCCAGCAGTTTGGAATGGTGGGATGGCTACACCCTC. It is translated as CASSLEWWDGYTL. The chain couples TRBV6-5 to TRBJ1-2; D call uncertain. This CDR3 region has 13 residues. CDR1 MNHEY and CDR2 SVGAGI come from the germline V gene. Trimming pared 4 bases from V and 6 bases from J, leaving 12 bases between.

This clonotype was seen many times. The CDR3 sequence is CASSQDLAGRNNEQFF. Here the CDR3 DNA reads TGTGCCAGCAGCCAAGATCTAGCGGGGAGGAACAATGAGCAGTTCTTC. The J gene is TRBJ2-1, the V gene TRBV3-1; 9 bases are a match to TRBD2. The CDR3 is made up of 16 amino acids. Germline trimming cut 0 bases from V and 5 bases from J; bases unmatched to any gene: 5. Per germline, CDR1 LGHDT and CDR2 YNNKEL (reference sequence).

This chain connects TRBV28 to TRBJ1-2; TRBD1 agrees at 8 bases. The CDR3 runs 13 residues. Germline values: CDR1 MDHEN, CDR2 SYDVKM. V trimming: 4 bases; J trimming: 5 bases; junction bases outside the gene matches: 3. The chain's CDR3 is CASSSRQGYGYTF. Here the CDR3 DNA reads TGTGCCAGCAGTTCCAGACAGGGGTATGGCTACACCTTC.

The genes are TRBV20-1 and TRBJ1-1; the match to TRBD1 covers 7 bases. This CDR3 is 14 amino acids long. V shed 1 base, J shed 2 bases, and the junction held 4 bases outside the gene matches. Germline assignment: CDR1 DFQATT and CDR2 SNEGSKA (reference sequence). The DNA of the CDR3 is TGCAGTGCTAGAGGGAGGACAGGCAACACTGAAGCTTTCTTT. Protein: CSARGRTGNTEAFF.